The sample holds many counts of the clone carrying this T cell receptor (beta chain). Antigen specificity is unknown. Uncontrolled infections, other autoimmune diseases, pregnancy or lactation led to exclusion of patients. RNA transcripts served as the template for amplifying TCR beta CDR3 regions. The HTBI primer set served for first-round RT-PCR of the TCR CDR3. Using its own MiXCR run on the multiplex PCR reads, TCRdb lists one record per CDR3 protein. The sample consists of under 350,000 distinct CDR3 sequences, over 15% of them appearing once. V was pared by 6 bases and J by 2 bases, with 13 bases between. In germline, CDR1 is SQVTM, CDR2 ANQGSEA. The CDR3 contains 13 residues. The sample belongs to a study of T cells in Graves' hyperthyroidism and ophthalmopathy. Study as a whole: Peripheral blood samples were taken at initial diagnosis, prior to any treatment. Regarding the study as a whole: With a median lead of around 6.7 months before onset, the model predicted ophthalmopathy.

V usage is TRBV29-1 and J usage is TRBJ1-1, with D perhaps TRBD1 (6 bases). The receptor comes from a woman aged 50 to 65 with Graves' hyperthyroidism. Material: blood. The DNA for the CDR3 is TGCAGCGTCGGGTTACAGGGTAACACTGAAGCTTTCTTT. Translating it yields CSVGLQGNTEAFF.